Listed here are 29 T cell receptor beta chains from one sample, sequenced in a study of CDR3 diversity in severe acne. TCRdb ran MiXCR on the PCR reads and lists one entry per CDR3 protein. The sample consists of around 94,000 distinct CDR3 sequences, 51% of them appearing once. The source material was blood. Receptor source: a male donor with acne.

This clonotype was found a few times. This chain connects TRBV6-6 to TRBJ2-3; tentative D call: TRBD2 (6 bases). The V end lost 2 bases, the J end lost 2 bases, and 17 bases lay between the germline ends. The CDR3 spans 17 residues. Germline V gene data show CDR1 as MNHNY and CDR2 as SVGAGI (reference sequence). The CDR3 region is CASSYRSGGIHTDTQYF. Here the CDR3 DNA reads TGTGCCAGCAGTTACCGTTCCGGAGGGATTCACACAGATACGCAGTATTTT.

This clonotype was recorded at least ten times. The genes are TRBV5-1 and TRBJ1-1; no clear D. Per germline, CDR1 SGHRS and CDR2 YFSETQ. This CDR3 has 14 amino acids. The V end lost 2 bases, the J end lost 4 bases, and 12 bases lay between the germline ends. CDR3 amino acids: CASSLVPGGTEAFF. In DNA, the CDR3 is TGCGCCAGCAGCTTAGTTCCAGGTGGCACTGAAGCTTTCTTT.

CDR3 DNA sequence: TGTGCCAGCAGCCAAGCGGGACCTGGGACACCAATTAGCAATCAGCCCCAGCATTTT. It is translated as CASSQAGPGTPISNQPQHF. V is TRBV7-2 and J is TRBJ1-5; possibly TRBD1 for D (6 bases). Germline lookup yields CDR1 SGHTA and CDR2 FQGNSA. The V and J ends lost 5 bases and 0 bases respectively, with 23 bases between them. CDR3 length equals 19 residues. Supplemented by reference TRBV7-2 and TRBJ1-5, the full variable domain reads GAGVSQSPSNKVTEKGKDVELRCDPISGHTALYWYRQSLGQGLEFLIYFQGNSAPDKSGLPSDRFSAERTGGSVSTLTIQRTQQEDSAVYLCASSQAGPGTPISNQPQHFGDGTRLSIL.

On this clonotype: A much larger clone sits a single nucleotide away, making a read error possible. The CDR3 bases are TGTGCCAGCAGCGTAGCTTACGGGGGAGAGACCCAGTACTTC. As protein: CASSVAYGGETQYF. This chain links TRBV9 with TRBJ2-5; perhaps TRBD2 as D (6 bases). The CDR3 is 14 residues long. Trimming shortened V by 0 bases and J by 4 bases, and 10 bases separated the two germline ends. From germline, CDR1 is SGDLS and CDR2 YYNGEE.

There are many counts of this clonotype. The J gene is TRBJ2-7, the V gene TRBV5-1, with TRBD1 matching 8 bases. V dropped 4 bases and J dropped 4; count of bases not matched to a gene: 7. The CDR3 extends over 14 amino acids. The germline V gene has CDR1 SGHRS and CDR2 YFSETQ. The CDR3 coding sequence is TGCGCCAGCAGCCCGCAGGGGGCCCGGTACGAGCAGTACTTC. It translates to CASSPQGARYEQYF.

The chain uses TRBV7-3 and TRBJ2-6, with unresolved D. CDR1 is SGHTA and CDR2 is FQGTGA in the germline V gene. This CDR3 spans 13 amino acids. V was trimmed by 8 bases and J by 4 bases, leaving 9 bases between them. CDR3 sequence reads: CASGKDGANVLTF. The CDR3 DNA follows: TGTGCCAGCGGAAAGGACGGGGCCAACGTCCTGACTTTC. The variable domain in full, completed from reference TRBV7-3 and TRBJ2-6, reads GAGVSQTPSNKVTEKGKYVELRCDPISGHTALYWYRQSLGQGPEFLIYFQGTGAADDSGLPNDRFFAVRPEGSVSTLKIQRTERGDSAVYLCASGKDGANVLTFGAGSRLTVL.

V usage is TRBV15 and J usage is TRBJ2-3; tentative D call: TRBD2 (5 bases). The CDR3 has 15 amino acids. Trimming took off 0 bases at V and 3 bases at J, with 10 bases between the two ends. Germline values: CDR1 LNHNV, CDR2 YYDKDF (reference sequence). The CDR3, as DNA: TGTGCCACCAGCAGAGATCGGGGATATACAGATACGCAGTATTTT. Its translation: CATSRDRGYTDTQYF.

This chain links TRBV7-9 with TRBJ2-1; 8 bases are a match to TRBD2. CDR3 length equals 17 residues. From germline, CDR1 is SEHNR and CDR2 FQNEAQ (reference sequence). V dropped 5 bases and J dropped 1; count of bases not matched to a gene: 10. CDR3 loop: CASSRPPGGRSYNEQFF. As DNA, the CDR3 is TGTGCCAGCAGCAGGCCCCCGGGCGGGAGGTCCTACAATGAGCAGTTCTTC.

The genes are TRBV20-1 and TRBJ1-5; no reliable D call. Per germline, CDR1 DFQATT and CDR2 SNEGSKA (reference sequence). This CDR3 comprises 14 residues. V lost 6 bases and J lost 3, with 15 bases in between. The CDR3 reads CSANSRQPNQPQHF. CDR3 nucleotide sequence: TGCAGTGCCAATTCGAGGCAGCCCAATCAGCCCCAGCATTTT.

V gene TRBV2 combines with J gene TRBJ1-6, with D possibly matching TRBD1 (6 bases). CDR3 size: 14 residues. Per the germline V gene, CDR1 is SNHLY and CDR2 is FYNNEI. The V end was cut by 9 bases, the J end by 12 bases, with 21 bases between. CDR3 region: CASWAGEPGGPLHF. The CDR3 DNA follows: TGTGCCAGTTGGGCAGGGGAACCCGGAGGACCCCTCCACTTT.

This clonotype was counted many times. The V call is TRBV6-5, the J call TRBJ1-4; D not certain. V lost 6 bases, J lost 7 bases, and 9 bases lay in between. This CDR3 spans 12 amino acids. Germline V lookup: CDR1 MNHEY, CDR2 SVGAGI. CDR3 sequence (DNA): TGTGCCAGCAGCCGATTCGGTGAAAAACTGTTTTTT. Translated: CASSRFGEKLFF.

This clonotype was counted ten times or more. The CDR3 DNA follows: TGTGCCAGCAGCTTTCGGGAAGCTTTCTTT. Protein: CASSFREAFF. The chain has TRBV13 and TRBJ1-1; D not certain. Looked up from germline, CDR1 is PRHDT and CDR2 is FYEKMQ (reference sequence). The length of the CDR3 is 10 residues. Trimming left V 3 bases short and J 8 bases short, with 4 bases between.

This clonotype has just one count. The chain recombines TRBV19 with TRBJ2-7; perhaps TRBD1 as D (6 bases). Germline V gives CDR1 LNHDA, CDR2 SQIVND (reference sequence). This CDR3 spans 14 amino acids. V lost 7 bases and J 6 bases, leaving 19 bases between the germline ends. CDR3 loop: CASTLGAGLGEQYF. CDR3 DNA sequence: TGTGCCAGTACCTTGGGGGCAGGGCTGGGCGAGCAGTACTTC. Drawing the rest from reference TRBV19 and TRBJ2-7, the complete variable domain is DGGITQSPKYLFRKEGQNVTLSCEQNLNHDAMYWYRQDPGQGLRLIYYSQIVNDFQKGDIAEGYSVSREKKESFPLTVTSAQKNPTAFYLCASTLGAGLGEQYFGPGTRLTVT.

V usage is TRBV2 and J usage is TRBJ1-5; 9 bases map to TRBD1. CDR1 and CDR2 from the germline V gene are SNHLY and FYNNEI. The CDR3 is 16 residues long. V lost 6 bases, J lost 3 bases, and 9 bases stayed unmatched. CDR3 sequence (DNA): TGTGCCAGCAGCCGGACCCGGGACAGGGACAATCAGCCCCAGCATTTT. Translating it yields CASSRTRDRDNQPQHF.

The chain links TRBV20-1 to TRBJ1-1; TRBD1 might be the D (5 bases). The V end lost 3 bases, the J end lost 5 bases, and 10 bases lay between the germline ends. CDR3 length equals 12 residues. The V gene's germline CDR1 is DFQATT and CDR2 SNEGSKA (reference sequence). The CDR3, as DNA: TGCAGTGCTAGCGGGGGACCAACTGAAGCTTTCTTT. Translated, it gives CSASGGPTEAFF.

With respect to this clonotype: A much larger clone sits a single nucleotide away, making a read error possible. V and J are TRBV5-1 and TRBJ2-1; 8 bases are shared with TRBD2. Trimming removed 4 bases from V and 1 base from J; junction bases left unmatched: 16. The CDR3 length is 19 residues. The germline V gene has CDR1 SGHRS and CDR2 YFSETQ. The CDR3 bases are TGCGCCAGCAGCCCCCGGGGGGCGGGGGGTCCTGCGTCCTACAATGAGCAGTTCTTC. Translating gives CASSPRGAGGPASYNEQFF.

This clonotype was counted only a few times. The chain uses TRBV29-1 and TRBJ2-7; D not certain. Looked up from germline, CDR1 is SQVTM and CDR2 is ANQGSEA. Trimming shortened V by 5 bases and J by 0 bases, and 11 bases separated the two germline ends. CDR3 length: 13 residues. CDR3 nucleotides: TGCAGCGTTCTGGTTTCAGTCTCCTACGAGCAGTACTTC. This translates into CSVLVSVSYEQYF.

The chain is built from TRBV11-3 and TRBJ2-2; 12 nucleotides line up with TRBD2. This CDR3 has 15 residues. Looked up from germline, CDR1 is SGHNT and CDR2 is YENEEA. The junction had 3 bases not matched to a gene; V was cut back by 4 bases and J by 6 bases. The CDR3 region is CASSSTSGSAGELFF. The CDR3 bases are TGTGCCAGCAGCTCGACTAGCGGGAGTGCCGGGGAGCTGTTTTTT.

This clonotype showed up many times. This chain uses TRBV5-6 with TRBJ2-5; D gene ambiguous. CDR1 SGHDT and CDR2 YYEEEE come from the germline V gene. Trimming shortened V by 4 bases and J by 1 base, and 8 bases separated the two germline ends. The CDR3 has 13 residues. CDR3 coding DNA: TGTGCCAGCAGCCTACAGAGCCAAGAGACCCAGTACTTC. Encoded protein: CASSLQSQETQYF.

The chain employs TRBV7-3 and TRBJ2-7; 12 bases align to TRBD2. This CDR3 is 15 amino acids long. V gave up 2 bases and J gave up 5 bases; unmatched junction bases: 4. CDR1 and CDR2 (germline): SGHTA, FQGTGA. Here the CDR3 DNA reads TGTGCCAGCAGCTTAGGACTAGCGGGAATCGACGAGCAGTACTTC. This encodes CASSLGLAGIDEQYF.

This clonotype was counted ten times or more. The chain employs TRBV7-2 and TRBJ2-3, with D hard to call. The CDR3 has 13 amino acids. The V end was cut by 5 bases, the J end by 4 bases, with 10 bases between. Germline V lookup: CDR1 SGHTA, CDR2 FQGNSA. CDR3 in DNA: TGTGCCAGCAGCCCTATATCGGCAGATACGCAGTATTTT. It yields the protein CASSPISADTQYF.

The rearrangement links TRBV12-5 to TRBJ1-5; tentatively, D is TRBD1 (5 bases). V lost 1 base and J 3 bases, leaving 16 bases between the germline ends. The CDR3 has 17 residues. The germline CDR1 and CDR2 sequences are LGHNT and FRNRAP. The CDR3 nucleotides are TGTGCTAGTGGTTTGGCTACCTCCCAGGGATACAATCAGCCCCAGCATTTT. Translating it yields CASGLATSQGYNQPQHF.

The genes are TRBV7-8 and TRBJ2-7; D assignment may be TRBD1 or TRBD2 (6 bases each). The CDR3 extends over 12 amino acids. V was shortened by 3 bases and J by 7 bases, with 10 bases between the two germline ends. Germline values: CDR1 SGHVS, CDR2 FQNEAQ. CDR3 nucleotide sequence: TGTGCCAGCAGCTTTGGAGGGGGAGAGCAGTACTTC. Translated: CASSFGGGEQYF.

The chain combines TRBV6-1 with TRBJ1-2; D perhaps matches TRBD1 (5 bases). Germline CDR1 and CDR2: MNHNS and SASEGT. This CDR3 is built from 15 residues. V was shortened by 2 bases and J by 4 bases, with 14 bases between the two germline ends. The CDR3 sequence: CASSEIGGQAYGYTF. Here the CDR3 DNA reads TGTGCCAGCAGTGAAATTGGAGGACAAGCCTATGGCTACACCTTC.

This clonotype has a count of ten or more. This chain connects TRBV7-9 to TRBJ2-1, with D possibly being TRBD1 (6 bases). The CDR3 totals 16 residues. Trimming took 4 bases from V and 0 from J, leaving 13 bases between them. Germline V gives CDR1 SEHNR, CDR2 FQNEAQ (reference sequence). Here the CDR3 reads CASSSDSSSSYNEQFF. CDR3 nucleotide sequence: TGTGCCAGCAGCTCGGACAGTTCGAGCTCCTACAATGAGCAGTTCTTC.

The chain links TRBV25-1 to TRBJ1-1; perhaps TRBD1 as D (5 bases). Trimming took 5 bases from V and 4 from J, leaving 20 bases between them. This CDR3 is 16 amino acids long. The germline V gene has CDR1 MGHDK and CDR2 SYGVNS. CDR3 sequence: CASSYGAERTPTEAFF. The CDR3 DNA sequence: TGTGCCAGCAGTTACGGGGCAGAGCGAACACCCACTGAAGCTTTCTTT.

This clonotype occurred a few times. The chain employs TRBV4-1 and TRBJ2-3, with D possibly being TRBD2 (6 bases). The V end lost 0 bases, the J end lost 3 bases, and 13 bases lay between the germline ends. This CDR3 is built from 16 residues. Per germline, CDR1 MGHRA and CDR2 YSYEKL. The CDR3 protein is CASSQDGPGVTDTQYF. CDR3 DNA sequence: TGCGCCAGCAGCCAAGATGGGCCGGGGGTTACAGATACGCAGTATTTT.

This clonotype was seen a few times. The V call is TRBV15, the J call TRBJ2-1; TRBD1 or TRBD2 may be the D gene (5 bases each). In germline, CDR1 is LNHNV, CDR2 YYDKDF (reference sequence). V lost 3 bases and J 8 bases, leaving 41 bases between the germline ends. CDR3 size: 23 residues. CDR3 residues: CATSRDLVADTHTSLRGDDEQFF. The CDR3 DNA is TGTGCCACCAGCAGGGACCTAGTCGCCGACACACACACCAGCTTGAGAGGGGACGATGAGCAGTTCTTC.

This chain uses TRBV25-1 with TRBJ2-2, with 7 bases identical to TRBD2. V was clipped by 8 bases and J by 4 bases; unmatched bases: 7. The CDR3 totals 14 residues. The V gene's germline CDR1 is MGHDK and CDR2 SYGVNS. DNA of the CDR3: TGTGCCAGCGGGAGGGGCCCGGCCACCGGGGAGCTGTTTTTT. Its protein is CASGRGPATGELFF.